The entry below describes one T cell receptor beta chain. TCRdb's copy holds only in-frame clones and misses some; the assay was immunoSEQ multiplex PCR. This sample has roughly 45,000 clones, with about 94% found just once. The sample comes from a study of cytomegalovirus exposure and HLA in healthy donors. The CDR3 contains 15 residues. The germline gives CDR1 LNHDA, CDR2 SQIVND (reference sequence). The trim removed 8 bases at V and 0 bases at J, leaving 6 bases unmatched. The sequence came from a woman under 30 in good health and CMV-seropositive. Sequences were obtained from PBMCs. The chain is built from TRBV19 and TRBJ1-1; 10 nucleotides line up with TRBD1. CDR3 protein: CASLDRGRLNTEAFF. The DNA of the CDR3 is TGTGCCAGTCTGGACAGGGGGAGACTGAACACTGAAGCTTTCTTT.